Here is one TCR beta chain with its context. Its antigen remains unidentified. This record belongs to a study of cytomegalovirus exposure and HLA in healthy donors. Here immunoSEQ multiplex PCR was the method, and the copy in TCRdb shows in-frame clones only, minus some. The repertoire holds about 330,000 clones, with 75% to 90% as singletons. Trimming cost V 4 bases and J 6 bases, with 15 bases left between them. The CDR3 covers 14 residues. Germline V gives CDR1 MNHEY, CDR2 SMNVEV (reference sequence). Study-wide findings and caveats: Cytomegalovirus association was listed for about 160 TCR beta chains. The classifier reportedly diagnosed cytomegalovirus status with high specificity and sensitivity.

Separate from the roughly 700-subject first cohort, the approximately 120-subject validation cohort was the one that the donors belonged to. Sequencing was carried out using PBMCs. This clonotype was sampled from a woman under 40 in good health and CMV-seropositive. The chain has TRBV27 and TRBJ1-2; tentative D call: TRBD1 (6 bases). The CDR3 loop is CASSSGWDINGYTF. CDR3 in DNA: TGTGCCAGCAGTTCCGGATGGGACATCAATGGCTACACCTTC.